The clone carrying this T cell receptor beta chain has at least ten counts. Its antigen is not known. Preparation of the TCRbeta library involved a method that used unique molecular identifiers. TCRdb re-analysed the PCR reads in MiXCR, keeping a single row per CDR3 protein. The sample includes some 150,000 distinct CDR3 sequences, around 8.5% of them seen just once. This record comes from a study of T-cell reconstitution after alpha-beta-depleted transplantation in children. The CDR3 is made up of 16 amino acids. Trimming cost V 6 bases and J 4 bases; bases outside gene matches: 14. Germline V lookup: CDR1 KGHSH, CDR2 LQKENI. Overall study results and limits: The main origin of T-cell counts and diversity one year after transplant was newly produced T cells. There were some patients whose high TCRbeta diversity at day 60 came from surviving recipient T cells and thymic progenitors. Reported findings indicate that, about two months after transplant, alpha-beta T cells came from several hundred expanded clones, which were derived from non-depleted graft cells.

The gene calls are TRBV18 and TRBJ2-7; 8 nucleotides line up with TRBD1. The sequenced sample was PBMCs, mostly from graft donor cells, obtained 180 days after TCRalphabeta/CD19-depleted stem cell transplant. This clonotype originated in a female patient aged 2-9 years who had a stem cell transplant for congenital amegakaryocytic thrombocytopenia, so the T cells may come from the graft donor. The CDR3 DNA reads as TGTGCCAGCTCGCTCACCCCCAGGGGGCTGTATTACGAGCAGTACTTC. Translation gives CASSLTPRGLYYEQYF. Complete variable domain (other parts from reference TRBV18 and TRBJ2-7): NAGVMQNPRHLVRRRGQEARLRCSPMKGHSHVYWYRQLPEEGLKFMVYLQKENIIDESGMPKERFSAEFPKEGPSILRIQQVVRGDSAAYFCASSLTPRGLYYEQYFGPGTRLTVT.